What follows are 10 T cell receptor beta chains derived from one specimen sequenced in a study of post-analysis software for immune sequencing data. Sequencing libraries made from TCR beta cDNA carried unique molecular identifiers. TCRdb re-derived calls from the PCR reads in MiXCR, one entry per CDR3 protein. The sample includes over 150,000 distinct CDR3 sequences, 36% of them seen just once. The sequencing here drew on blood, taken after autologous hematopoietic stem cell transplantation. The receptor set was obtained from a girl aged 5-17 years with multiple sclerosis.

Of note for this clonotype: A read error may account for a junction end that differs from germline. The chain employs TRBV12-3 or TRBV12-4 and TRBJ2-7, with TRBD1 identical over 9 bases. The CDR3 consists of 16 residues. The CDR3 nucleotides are TGTGCCAGCAGTTTAGCACCCGGGACAGGGTCCTACGAGCAGCACTTC. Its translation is CASSLAPGTGSYEQHF.

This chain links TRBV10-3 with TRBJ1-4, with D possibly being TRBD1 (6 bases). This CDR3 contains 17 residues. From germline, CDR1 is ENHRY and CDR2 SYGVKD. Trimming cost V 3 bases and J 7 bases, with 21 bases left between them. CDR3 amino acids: CAISDSPRGGLGEKLFF. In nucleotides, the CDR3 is TGTGCCATCAGTGACTCGCCCAGGGGTGGTTTGGGTGAAAAACTGTTTTTT.

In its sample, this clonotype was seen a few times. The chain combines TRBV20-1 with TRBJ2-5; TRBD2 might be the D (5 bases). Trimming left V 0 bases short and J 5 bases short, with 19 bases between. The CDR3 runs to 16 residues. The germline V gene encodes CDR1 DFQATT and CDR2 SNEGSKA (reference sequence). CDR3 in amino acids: CSARDFSGIKGETQYF. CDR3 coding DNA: TGCAGTGCTAGAGATTTCTCCGGGATCAAAGGGGAGACCCAGTACTTC.

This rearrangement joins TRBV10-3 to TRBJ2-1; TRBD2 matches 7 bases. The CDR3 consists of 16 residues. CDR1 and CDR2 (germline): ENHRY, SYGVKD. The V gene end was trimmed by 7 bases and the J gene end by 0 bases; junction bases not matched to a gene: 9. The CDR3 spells CAITDLGGSSYNEQFF. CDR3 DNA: TGTGCCATCACGGACCTCGGGGGGAGCTCCTACAATGAGCAGTTCTTC.

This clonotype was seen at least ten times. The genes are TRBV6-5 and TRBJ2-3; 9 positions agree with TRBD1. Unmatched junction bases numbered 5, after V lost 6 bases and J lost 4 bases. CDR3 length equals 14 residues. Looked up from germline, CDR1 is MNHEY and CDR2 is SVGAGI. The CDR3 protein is CASSEGQGPDTQYF. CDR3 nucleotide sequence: TGTGCCAGCAGCGAGGGACAGGGTCCAGATACGCAGTATTTT.

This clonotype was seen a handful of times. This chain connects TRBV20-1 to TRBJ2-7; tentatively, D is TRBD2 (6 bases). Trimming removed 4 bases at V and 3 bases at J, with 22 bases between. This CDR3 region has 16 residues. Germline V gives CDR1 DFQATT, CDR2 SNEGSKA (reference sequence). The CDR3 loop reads CSATSSGTGVGYEQYF. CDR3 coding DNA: TGCAGTGCTACGTCCTCCGGGACTGGAGTAGGCTACGAGCAGTACTTC.

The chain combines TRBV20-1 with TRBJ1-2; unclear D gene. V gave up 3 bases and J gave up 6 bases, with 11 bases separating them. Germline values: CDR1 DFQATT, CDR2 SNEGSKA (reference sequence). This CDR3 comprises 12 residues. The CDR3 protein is CSASHPKDGYTF. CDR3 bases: TGCAGTGCTAGTCACCCTAAGGATGGCTACACCTTC.

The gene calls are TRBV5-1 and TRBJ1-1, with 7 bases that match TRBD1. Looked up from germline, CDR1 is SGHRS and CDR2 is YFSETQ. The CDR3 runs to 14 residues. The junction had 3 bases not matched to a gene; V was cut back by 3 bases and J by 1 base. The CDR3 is CASSWGQKNTEAFF. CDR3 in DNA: TGCGCCAGCAGCTGGGGACAGAAGAACACTGAAGCTTTCTTT.

The CDR3 sequence: CSATTGTSGRDTQYF. DNA of the CDR3: TGCAGTGCCACAACCGGGACTAGCGGGAGAGATACGCAGTATTTT. This chain joins TRBV20-1 and TRBJ2-3; 14 nucleotides match TRBD2. There are 15 residues in the CDR3. CDR1 is DFQATT, CDR2 SNEGSKA, per germline (reference sequence). V shed 6 bases and J 5 bases; nucleotides not matched to a gene: 7.

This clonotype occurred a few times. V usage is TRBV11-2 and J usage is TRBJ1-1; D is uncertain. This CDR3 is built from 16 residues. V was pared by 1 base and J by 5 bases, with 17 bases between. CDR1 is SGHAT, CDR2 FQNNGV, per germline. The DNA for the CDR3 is TGTGCCAGCAGCTTAGCTATTTGGGGAGAAGGGACTGAAGCTTTCTTT. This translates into CASSLAIWGEGTEAFF.